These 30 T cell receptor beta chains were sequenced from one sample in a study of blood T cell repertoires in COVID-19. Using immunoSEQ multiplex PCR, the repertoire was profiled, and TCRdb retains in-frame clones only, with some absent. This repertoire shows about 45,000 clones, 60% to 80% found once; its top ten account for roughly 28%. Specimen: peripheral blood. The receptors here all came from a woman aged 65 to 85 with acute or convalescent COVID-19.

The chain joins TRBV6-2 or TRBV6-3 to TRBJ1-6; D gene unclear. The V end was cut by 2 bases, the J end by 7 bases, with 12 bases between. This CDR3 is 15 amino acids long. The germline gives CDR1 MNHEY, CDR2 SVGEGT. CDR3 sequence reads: CASSYGRGRNSPLHF. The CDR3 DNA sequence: TGTGCCAGCAGTTACGGTCGAGGGAGAAATTCACCCCTCCACTTT.

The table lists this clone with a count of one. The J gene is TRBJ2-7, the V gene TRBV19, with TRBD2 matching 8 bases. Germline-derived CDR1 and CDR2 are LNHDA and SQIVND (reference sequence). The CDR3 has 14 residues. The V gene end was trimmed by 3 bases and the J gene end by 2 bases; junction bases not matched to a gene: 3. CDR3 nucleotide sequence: TGTGCCAGTAGTATCGGCGGGGGGACCTACGAGCAGTACTTC. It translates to CASSIGGGTYEQYF. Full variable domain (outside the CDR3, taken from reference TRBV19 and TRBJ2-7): DGGITQSPKYLFRKEGQNVTLSCEQNLNHDAMYWYRQDPGQGLRLIYYSQIVNDFQKGDIAEGYSVSREKKESFPLTVTSAQKNPTAFYLCASSIGGGTYEQYFGPGTRLTVT.

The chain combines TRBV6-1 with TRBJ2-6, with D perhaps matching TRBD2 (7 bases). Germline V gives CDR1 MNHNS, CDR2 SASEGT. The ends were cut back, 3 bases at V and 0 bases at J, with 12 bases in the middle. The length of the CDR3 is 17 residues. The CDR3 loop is CASSEGGGFSGANVLTF. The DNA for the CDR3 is TGTGCCAGCAGTGAGGGAGGGGGGTTCTCTGGGGCCAACGTCCTGACTTTC.

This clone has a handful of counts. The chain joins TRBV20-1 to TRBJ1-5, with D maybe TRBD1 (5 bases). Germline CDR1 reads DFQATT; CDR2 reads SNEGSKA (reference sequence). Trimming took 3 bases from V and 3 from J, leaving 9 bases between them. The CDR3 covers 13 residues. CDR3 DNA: TGCAGTGCTAGTAACAGGCTCAATCAGCCCCAGCATTTT. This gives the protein CSASNRLNQPQHF.

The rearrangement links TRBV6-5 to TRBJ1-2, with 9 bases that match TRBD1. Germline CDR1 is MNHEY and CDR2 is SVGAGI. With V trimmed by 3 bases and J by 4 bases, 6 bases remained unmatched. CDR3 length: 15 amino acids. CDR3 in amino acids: CASSYVGTGSYGYTF. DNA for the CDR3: TGTGCCAGCAGTTATGTGGGGACAGGGTCCTATGGCTACACCTTC.

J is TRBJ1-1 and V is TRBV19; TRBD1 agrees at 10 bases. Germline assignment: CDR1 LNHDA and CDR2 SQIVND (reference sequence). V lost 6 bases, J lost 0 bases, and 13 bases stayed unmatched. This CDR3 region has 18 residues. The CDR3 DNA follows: TGTGCCAGTAGCCACCGACAGGGGGCAAGAACTCTGAACACTGAAGCTTTCTTT. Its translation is CASSHRQGARTLNTEAFF.

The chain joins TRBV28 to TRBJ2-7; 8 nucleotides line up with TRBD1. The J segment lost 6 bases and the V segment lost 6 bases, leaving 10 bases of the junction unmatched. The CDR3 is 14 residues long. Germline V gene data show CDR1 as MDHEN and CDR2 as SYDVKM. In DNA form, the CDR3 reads TGTGCCAGCAGAACCTCCGCGACAGGGGCCGAGCAGTACTTC. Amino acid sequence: CASRTSATGAEQYF.

The CDR3 DNA sequence: TGTGCCAGCAGTGATAGGAGGGGTGAGCAGTACTTC. Encoded protein: CASSDRRGEQYF. The genes are TRBV6-4 and TRBJ2-7; tentative D call: TRBD2 (6 bases). The V gene's germline CDR1 is MRHNA and CDR2 SNTAGT. With 3 bases removed from V and 7 bases from J, the gap between germline ends came to 10 bases. There are 12 residues in the CDR3.

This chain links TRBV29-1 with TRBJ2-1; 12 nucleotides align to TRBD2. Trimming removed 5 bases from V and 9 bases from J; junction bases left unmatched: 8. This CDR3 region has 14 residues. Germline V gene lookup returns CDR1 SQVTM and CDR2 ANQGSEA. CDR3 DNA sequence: TGCAGCGTTAATCCTAGCGGGGGGGCGGGTGAGCAGTTCTTC. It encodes CSVNPSGGAGEQFF.

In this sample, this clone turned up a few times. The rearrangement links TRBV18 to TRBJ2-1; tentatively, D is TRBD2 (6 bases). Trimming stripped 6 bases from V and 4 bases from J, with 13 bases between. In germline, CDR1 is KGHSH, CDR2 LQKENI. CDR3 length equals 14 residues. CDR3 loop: CASSPKRAYNEQFF. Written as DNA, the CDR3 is TGTGCCAGCTCTCCGAAGCGGGCTTACAATGAGCAGTTCTTC.

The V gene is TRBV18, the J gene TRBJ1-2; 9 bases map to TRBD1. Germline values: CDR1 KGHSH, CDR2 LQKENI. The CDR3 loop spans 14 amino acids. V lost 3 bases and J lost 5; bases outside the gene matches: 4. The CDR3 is CASSPAGQGYGYTF. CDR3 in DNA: TGTGCCAGCTCACCCGCCGGACAGGGGTATGGCTACACCTTC.

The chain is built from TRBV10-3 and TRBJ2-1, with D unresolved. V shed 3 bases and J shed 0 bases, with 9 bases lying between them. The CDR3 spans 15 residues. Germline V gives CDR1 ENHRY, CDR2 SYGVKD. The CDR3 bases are TGTGCCATCAGTGATCAACCCGGCTCCTACAATGAGCAGTTCTTC. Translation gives CAISDQPGSYNEQFF.

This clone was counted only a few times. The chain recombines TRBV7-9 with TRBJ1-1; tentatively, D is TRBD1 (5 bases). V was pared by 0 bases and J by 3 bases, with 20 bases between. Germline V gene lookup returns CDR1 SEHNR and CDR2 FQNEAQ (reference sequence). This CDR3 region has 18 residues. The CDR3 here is CASSLAFFYAGRDTEAFF. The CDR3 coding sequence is TGTGCCAGCAGCTTAGCCTTTTTTTATGCGGGGCGGGACACTGAAGCTTTCTTT. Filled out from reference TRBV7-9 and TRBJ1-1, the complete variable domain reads DTGVSQNPRHKITKRGQNVTFRCDPISEHNRLYWYRQTLGQGPEFLTYFQNEAQLEKSRLLSDRFSAERPKGSFSTLEIQRTEQGDSAMYLCASSLAFFYAGRDTEAFFGQGTRLTVV.

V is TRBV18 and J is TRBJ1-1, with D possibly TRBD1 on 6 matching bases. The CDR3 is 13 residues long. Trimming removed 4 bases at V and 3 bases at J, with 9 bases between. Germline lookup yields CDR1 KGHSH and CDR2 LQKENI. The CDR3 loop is CASSQGVDTEAFF. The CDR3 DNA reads TGTGCCAGCTCACAGGGGGTGGACACTGAAGCTTTCTTT.

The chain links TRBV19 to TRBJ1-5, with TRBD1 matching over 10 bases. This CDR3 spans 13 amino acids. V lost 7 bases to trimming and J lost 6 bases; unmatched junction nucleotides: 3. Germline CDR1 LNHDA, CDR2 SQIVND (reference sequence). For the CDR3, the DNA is TGTGCCAGTAACGACAGGGGGCCTCAGCCCCAGCATTTT. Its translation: CASNDRGPQPQHF.

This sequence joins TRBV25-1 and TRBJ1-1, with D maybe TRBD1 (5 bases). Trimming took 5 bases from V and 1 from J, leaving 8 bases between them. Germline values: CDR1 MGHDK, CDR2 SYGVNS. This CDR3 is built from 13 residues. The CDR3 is CASSSTGNTEAFF. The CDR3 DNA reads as TGTGCCAGCAGTTCCACAGGGAACACTGAAGCTTTCTTT.

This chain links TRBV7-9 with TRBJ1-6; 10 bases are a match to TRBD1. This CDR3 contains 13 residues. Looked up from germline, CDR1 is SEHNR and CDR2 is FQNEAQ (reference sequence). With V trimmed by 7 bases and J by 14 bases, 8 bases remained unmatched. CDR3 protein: CASTEGTGVTLHF. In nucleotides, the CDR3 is TGTGCCAGCACAGAGGGGACAGGGGTCACCCTCCACTTT. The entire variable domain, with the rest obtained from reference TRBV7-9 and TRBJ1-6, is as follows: DTGVSQNPRHKITKRGQNVTFRCDPISEHNRLYWYRQTLGQGPEFLTYFQNEAQLEKSRLLSDRFSAERPKGSFSTLEIQRTEQGDSAMYLCASTEGTGVTLHFGNGTRLTVT.

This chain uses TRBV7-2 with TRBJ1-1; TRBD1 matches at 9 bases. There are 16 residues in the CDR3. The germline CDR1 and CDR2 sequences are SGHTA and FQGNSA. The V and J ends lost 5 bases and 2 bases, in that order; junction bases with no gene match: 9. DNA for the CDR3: TGTGCCAGCAGCAACGCCCGACAGGGGGGTAACACTGAAGCTTTCTTT. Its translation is CASSNARQGGNTEAFF.

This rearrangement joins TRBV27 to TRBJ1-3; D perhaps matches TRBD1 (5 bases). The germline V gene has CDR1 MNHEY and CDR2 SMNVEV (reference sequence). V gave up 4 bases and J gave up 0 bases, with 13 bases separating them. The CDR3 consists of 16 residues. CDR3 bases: TGTGCCAGCAGTTCAAACCTAGGGGTCTCTGGAAACACCATATATTTT. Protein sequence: CASSSNLGVSGNTIYF.

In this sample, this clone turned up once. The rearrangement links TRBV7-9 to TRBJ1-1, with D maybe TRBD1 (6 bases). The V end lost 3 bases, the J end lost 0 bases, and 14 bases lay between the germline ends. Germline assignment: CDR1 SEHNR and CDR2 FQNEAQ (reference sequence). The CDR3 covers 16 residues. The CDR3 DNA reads TGTGCCAGCAGCTTTGGGCGGGGGGCGATGAACACTGAAGCTTTCTTT. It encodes CASSFGRGAMNTEAFF.

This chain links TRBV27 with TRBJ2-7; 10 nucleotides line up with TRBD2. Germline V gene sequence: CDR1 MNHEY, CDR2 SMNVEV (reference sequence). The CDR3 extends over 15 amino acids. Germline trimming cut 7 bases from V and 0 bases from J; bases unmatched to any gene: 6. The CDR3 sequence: CASTPAGGSSYEQYF. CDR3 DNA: TGTGCCAGCACCCCAGCGGGGGGGAGCTCCTACGAGCAGTACTTC.

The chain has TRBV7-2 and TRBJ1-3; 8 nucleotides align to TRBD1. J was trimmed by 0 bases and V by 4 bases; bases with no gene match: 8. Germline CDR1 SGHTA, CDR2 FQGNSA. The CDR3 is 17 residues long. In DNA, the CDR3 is TGTGCCAGCAGCTCACGGGACAGGACGAGCTCTGGAAACACCATATATTTT. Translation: CASSSRDRTSSGNTIYF. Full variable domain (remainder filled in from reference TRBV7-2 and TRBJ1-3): GAGVSQSPSNKVTEKGKDVELRCDPISGHTALYWYRQSLGQGLEFLIYFQGNSAPDKSGLPSDRFSAERTGGSVSTLTIQRTQQEDSAVYLCASSSRDRTSSGNTIYFGEGSWLTVV.

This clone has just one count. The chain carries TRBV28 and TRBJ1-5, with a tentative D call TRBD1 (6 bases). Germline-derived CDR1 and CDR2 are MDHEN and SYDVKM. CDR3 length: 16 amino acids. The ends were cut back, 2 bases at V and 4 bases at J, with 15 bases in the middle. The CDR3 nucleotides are TGTGCCAGCAGTTTACATCCGGCAGGGGTAAATCAGCCCCAGCATTTT. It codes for CASSLHPAGVNQPQHF.

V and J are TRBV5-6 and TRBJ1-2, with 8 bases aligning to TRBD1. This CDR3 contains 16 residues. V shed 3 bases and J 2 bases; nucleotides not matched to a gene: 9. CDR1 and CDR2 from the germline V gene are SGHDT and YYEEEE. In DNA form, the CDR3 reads TGTGCCAGCAGCTCGGGGTACCAGGGGGCCAACTATGGCTACACCTTC. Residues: CASSSGYQGANYGYTF. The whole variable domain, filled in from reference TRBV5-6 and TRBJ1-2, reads DAGVTQSPTHLIKTRGQQVTLRCSPKSGHDTVSWYQQALGQGPQFIFQYYEEEERQRGNFPDRFSGHQFPNYSSELNVNALLLGDSALYLCASSSGYQGANYGYTFGSGTRLTVV.

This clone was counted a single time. In DNA form, the CDR3 reads TGTGCCAGCAGCGTCGACAGGGAGACCCAGTACTTC. Its translation: CASSVDRETQYF. The chain is built from TRBV7-8 and TRBJ2-5; D perhaps matches TRBD1 (6 bases). The CDR3 consists of 12 residues. The ends were cut back, 5 bases at V and 5 bases at J, with 9 bases in the middle. Per germline, CDR1 SGHVS and CDR2 FQNEAQ.

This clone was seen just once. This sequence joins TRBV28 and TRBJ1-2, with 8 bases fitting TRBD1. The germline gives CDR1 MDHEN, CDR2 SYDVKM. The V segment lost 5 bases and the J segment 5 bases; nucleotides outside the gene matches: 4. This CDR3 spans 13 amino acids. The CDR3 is CASSRNRGYGYTF. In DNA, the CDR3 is TGTGCCAGCAGTCGGAACAGGGGGTATGGCTACACCTTC.

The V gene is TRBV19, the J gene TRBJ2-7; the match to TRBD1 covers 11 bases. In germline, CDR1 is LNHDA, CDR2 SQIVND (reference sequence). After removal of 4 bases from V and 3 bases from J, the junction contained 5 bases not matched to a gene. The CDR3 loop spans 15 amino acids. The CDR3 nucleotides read TGTGCCAGTAGTAATGCCGGGACAGGGGGCTACGAGCAGTACTTC. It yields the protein CASSNAGTGGYEQYF.

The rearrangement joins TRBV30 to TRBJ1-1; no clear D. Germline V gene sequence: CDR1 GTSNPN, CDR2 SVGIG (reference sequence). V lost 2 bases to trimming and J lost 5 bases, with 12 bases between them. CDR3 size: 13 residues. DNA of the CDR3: TGTGCCTGGAGTAAGTATTCGGGGACTGAAGCTTTCTTT. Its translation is CAWSKYSGTEAFF.

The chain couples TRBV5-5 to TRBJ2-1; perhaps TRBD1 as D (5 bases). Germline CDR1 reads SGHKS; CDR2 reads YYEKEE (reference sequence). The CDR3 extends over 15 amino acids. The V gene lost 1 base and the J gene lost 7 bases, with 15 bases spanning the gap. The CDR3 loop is CASSLRQGTINEQFF. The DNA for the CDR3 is TGTGCCAGCAGCTTGAGGCAGGGTACGATAAATGAGCAGTTCTTC.

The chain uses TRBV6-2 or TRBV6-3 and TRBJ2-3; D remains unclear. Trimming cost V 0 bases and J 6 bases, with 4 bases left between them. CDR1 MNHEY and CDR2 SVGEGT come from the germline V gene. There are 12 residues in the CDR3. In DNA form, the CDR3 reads TGTGCCAGCAGTTACTCACGGGATACGCAGTATTTT. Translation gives CASSYSRDTQYF.